A single sample is the source of the 13 T cell receptor beta chains below, sequenced in a study of blood T cell repertoires in COVID-19. Method: immunoSEQ multiplex PCR; TCRdb's copy keeps in-frame clones and lacks some. The sample shows some 250,000 clones, around four fifths of them seen only once. The sample taken for sequencing was peripheral blood. Every receptor here comes from a man in his 60s with acute or convalescent COVID-19.

The gene calls are TRBV7-6 and TRBJ2-7; D is uncertain. V dropped 6 bases and J dropped 5 bases, with 17 bases sitting between them. The CDR3 totals 14 residues. CDR1 is SGHVS and CDR2 is FNYEAQ in the germline V gene. DNA of the CDR3: TGTGCCAGCAGGGCCAGGCTGTCTTCGGACGAGCAGTACTTC. It translates to CASRARLSSDEQYF.

This chain joins TRBV6-2 or TRBV6-3 and TRBJ2-3; D gene ambiguous. CDR3 size: 12 residues. Per the germline V gene, CDR1 is MNHEY and CDR2 is SVGEGT. V shed 6 bases and J shed 4 bases, with 8 bases lying between them. CDR3 coding DNA: TGTGCCAGCAGCCGAGGTCCAGATACGCAGTATTTT. It encodes CASSRGPDTQYF.

Concerning this clone: The same CDR3 is also encoded by other DNA sequences in this sample. Here the CDR3 reads CASSLGTSGGTDTQYF. CDR3 in DNA: TGCGCCAGCAGCTTAGGGACTAGCGGGGGTACAGATACGCAGTATTTT. V is TRBV5-1 and J is TRBJ2-3; 14 bases map to TRBD2. V dropped 2 bases and J dropped 3; count of bases not matched to a gene: 2. This CDR3 is built from 16 residues. Germline values: CDR1 SGHRS, CDR2 YFSETQ. Full variable domain (rest looked up from reference TRBV5-1 and TRBJ2-3): KAGVTQTPRYLIKTRGQQVTLSCSPISGHRSVSWYQQTPGQGLQFLFEYFSETQRNKGNFPGRFSGRQFSNSRSEMNVSTLELGDSALYLCASSLGTSGGTDTQYFGPGTRLTVL.

The genes are TRBV6-5 and TRBJ2-2; D gene uncertain. V lost 0 bases to trimming and J lost 6 bases, with 8 bases between them. The germline V gene encodes CDR1 MNHEY and CDR2 SVGAGI. The length of the CDR3 is 14 residues. For the CDR3, the DNA is TGTGCCAGCAGTTACTCGAGAGGCCCCGGGGAGCTGTTTTTT. This translates into CASSYSRGPGELFF.

This chain connects TRBV2 to TRBJ2-1, with 11 bases matching TRBD2. The germline V gene encodes CDR1 SNHLY and CDR2 FYNNEI. The CDR3 has 14 residues. With 8 bases clipped from V and 7 bases from J, the junction kept 7 bases outside the gene matches. The CDR3 loop reads CASVAGGLWNEQFF. The CDR3 coding sequence is TGTGCCAGCGTAGCGGGGGGGCTCTGGAATGAGCAGTTCTTC.

The V call is TRBV27, the J call TRBJ2-1; 14 bases are shared with TRBD2. The germline V gene encodes CDR1 MNHEY and CDR2 SMNVEV (reference sequence). With 6 bases clipped from V and 0 bases from J, the junction kept 10 bases outside the gene matches. The CDR3 length is 19 residues. The CDR3 region has the DNA TGTGCCAGCAGACCCCGACTAGCGGGAGGGCCCCGCTCCTACAATGAGCAGTTCTTC. It translates to CASRPRLAGGPRSYNEQFF.

This clone showed up just once. This chain uses TRBV7-9 with TRBJ1-2; D might be TRBD1 (5 bases). The CDR3 runs to 15 residues. With 2 bases removed from V and 2 bases from J, the gap between germline ends came to 12 bases. Looked up from germline, CDR1 is SEHNR and CDR2 is FQNEAQ (reference sequence). CDR3 sequence (DNA): TGTGCCAGCAGCTTAAGGGAGGCAGGGAACTATGGCTACACCTTC. Protein sequence: CASSLREAGNYGYTF.

The chain is built from TRBV28 and TRBJ1-4; D not certain. CDR3 size: 15 residues. The germline V gene encodes CDR1 MDHEN and CDR2 SYDVKM. Deletions cut 7 bases from V and 0 bases from J, with 12 bases between. The CDR3 DNA sequence: TGTGCCAGCATCCCGAGGGCCGCAACTAATGAAAAACTGTTTTTT. Translating gives CASIPRAATNEKLFF.

V usage is TRBV29-1 and J usage is TRBJ1-5; D not certain. The V and J ends lost 4 bases and 4 bases respectively, with 17 bases between them. The CDR3 extends over 15 amino acids. The germline V gene has CDR1 SQVTM and CDR2 ANQGSEA. The CDR3 nucleotides read TGCAGCGTTGTTTTTGGAGCCGGCCTAAATCAGCCCCAGCATTTT. Its translation is CSVVFGAGLNQPQHF.

This clone was detected only a few times. The chain couples TRBV29-1 to TRBJ2-5; D is perhaps TRBD1 (5 bases). Germline V lookup: CDR1 SQVTM, CDR2 ANQGSEA. Trimming stripped 4 bases from V and 1 base from J, with 13 bases between. CDR3 length: 14 residues. The CDR3 reads CSVGQFFTQETQYF. The CDR3 nucleotides read TGCAGCGTTGGACAGTTTTTCACCCAAGAGACCCAGTACTTC.

The V call is TRBV10-3, the J call TRBJ2-2; 7 bases are a match to TRBD1. This CDR3 has 14 amino acids. The germline CDR1 and CDR2 sequences are ENHRY and SYGVKD. V lost 6 bases, J lost 7 bases, and 8 bases stayed unmatched. The CDR3 spells CAISQSRDSGELFF. The CDR3 coding sequence is TGTGCCATCAGCCAGTCCCGGGACAGCGGGGAGCTGTTTTTT.

The chain is built from TRBV3-1 (or the pseudogene TRBV3-2) and TRBJ2-3; 8 bases are a match to TRBD2. The CDR3 contains 17 residues. J lost 0 bases, V lost 4 bases, and 9 bases had no gene match. Germline V CDR1 and CDR2: LGHDT, YNNKEL (reference sequence). Here the CDR3 DNA reads TGTGCCAGCAGCCGGAGGCCTAGCGGGCTTAGCACAGATACGCAGTATTTT. This translates into CASSRRPSGLSTDTQYF.

This clone came up a few times. The chain carries TRBV19 and TRBJ2-1; tentative D call: TRBD1 (6 bases). Trimming took off 4 bases at V and 7 bases at J, with 8 bases between the two ends. Germline-derived CDR1 and CDR2 are LNHDA and SQIVND (reference sequence). The CDR3 is made up of 12 amino acids. In DNA form, the CDR3 reads TGTGCCAGTAGTACGACAGGTAATGAGCAGTTCTTC. Protein sequence: CASSTTGNEQFF.